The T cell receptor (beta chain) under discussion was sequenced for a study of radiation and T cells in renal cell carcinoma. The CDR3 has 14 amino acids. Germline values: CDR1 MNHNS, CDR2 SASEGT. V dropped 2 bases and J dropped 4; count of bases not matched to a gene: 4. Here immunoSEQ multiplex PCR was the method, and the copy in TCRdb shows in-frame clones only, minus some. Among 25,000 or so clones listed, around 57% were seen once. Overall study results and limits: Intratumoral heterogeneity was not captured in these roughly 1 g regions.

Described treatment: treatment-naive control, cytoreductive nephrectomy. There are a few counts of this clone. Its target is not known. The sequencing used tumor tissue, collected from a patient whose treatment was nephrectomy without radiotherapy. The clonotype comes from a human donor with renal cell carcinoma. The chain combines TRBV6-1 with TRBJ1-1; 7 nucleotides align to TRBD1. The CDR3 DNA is TGTGCCAGCAGTGAATCTCAGGGGGTCACTGAAGCTTTCTTT. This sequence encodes CASSESQGVTEAFF.